The entry that follows covers one T cell receptor beta chain sequence. This entry is derived from a study of blood T cell repertoires in COVID-19. Using immunoSEQ multiplex PCR, the repertoire was profiled, and TCRdb retains in-frame clones only, with some absent. Of nearly 200,000 clones in the sample, approximately 85% were seen once. CDR1 MGHRA and CDR2 YSYEKL come from the germline V gene. The CDR3 length is 19 residues. J gave up 1 base and V 2 bases, and 7 bases lay outside the gene matches. The rearrangement joins TRBV4-1 to TRBJ2-1; 14 nucleotides agree with TRBD2. The source material was peripheral blood. This TCR was sampled from an older woman with active or convalescent COVID-19. This CDR3 reads CASSQRPGTSGSSYNEQFF. DNA of the CDR3: TGCGCCAGCAGCCAAAGACCTGGGACTAGCGGGAGTTCCTACAATGAGCAGTTCTTC.